This TCR beta chain was documented in a study of control samples from healthy donors and cancer patients. Generated by immunoSEQ multiplex PCR, the TCRdb table keeps only in-frame clones and is missing some. Altogether about 150,000 clones are present, about 86% being singletons, with the ten largest covering 1.7%. With 4 bases removed from V and 3 bases from J, the gap between germline ends came to 9 bases. Germline CDR1 reads LGHNA; CDR2 reads YSLEER. This CDR3 comprises 14 residues. The sequence was collected from a man between 18 and 35 years old in good health. The sequenced sample consisted of blood. The chain links TRBV4-3 to TRBJ2-2; D unclear. DNA of the CDR3: TGCGCCAGCAGCCCCGACTTCCACACCGGGGAGCTGTTTTTT. It specifies CASSPDFHTGELFF.